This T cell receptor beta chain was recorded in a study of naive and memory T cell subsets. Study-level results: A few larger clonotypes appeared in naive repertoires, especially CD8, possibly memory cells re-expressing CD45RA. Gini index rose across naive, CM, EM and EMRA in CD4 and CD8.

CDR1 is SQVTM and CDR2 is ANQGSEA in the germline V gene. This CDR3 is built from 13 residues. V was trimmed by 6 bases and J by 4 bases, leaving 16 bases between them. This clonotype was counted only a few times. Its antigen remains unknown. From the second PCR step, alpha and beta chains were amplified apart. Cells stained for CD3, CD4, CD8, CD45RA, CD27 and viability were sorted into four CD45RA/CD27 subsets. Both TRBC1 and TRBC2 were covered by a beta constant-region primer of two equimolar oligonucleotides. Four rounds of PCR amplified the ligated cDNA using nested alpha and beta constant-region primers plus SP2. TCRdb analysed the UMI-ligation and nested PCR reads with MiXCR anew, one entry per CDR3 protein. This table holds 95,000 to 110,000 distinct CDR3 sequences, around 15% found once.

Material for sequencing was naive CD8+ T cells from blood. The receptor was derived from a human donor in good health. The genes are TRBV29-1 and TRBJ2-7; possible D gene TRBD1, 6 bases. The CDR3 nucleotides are TGCAGCGTGAAGGGGACACATCGGTACGAGCAGTACTTC. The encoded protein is CSVKGTHRYEQYF.